This T cell receptor beta chain was retrieved from a study of T cells in Graves' hyperthyroidism and ophthalmopathy (dated by TCRdb to between 2018 and 2021). Background for the entire study: Peripheral blood samples were taken at initial diagnosis, before any treatment was given. A discovery cohort of about a hundred patients, about 40 with Graves' ophthalmopathy and 55 to 60 with stable Graves' hyperthyroidism, was used to find distinguishing TCR V-J signatures. An independent validation cohort of around 19 hyperthyroidism patients and about 16 patients who later progressed to ophthalmopathy tested prospective prediction of ophthalmopathy. For training and testing, the 100 or so patients in the discovery cohort were randomly divided in a 7:3 ratio. The study also compared thyroid tissue and blood T-cell repertoires from more than five Graves' hyperthyroidism patients. After sampling, hyperthyroidism patients received methimazole starting at 30 mg daily, and ophthalmopathy patients received high-dose intravenous methylprednisolone. The paper reports TCR Vbeta CDR3 sequencing of approximately 140 peripheral blood samples: fewer than 50 ophthalmopathy, fewer than 85 hyperthyroidism and around 17 progressor patients.

Stable Graves' hyperthyroidism was defined as the absence of progression to ophthalmopathy over 18 months of follow-up. Hyperthyroidism patients were newly diagnosed, with disease duration under 2 months, and aged 18 to 65 years. The study excluded patients with uncontrolled infections, other autoimmune diseases, pregnancy or lactation. Diagnoses relied on clinical symptoms, serum thyroxine and TRAb, thyroid ultrasound and orbital computed tomography. Ficoll-Paque density gradient centrifugation was used to isolate PBMCs from approximately 10 ml of fresh peripheral blood. Total RNA was extracted with Trizol reagent, and quality was checked on an Agilent 2100 Bioanalyzer. Study-wide conclusions, independent of this receptor: No statistical method was used to fix the sample size in advance, and group allocation was not hidden from the investigators. A model built on a 13 V-J signature distinguished ophthalmopathy from stable hyperthyroidism, reaching 85% to 90% sensitivity and 81% to 83% specificity in cross-validation and 80%/75% in testing. Most expanded thyroid clonotypes (frequency above 0.001) were also detected in blood, suggesting blood repertoires may reflect thyroid immune responses. During validation, the model predicted progression to ophthalmopathy a median of approximately 6 months ahead of onset, with more than 60% sensitivity and 72.22% specificity.

The TCR beta CDR3 regions were amplified from RNA transcripts. The TCR CDR3 was subjected to a first round of RT-PCR using the HTBI primer set and the Qiagen OneStep RT-PCR kit. Libraries were constructed in a second round of multiplex PCR, after which size selection and purification were performed. Paired-end sequencing of the libraries was performed with 100 bp reads on an Illumina HiSeq2000. The paper's processing steps were these. SOAPnuke was used to process the raw data, with reads discarded if the reads contained adapters or uncalled bases, had a mean Phred below 15, or lacked an exact constant-primer or identifier match. High-quality paired reads were merged with COPE v1.2.5, and unique nucleotide sequences were defined as clonotypes. Clonotypes were aligned to IMGT TRBV, TRBD and TRBJ reference segments using MiTCR v1.1. Analysis was restricted to V-J combinations with a frequency above 0.0001, which covered roughly 99% of repertoires. The TCS score was defined as F50 (clonal expansion) divided by E x V (chaos), with BLOSUM62-based TCRdist calculated between CDR3 peptides within each V-J. Welch's t-statistics and random forest reduced around 550 V-J features to under 15, which were used in a naive Bayes classifier (R e1071). The similarity between thyroid and blood repertoires was quantified using the Morisita-Horn index. Using fastp at Q25 and MiXCR, TCRdb reprocessed the public reads and kept productive beta chains. Rows matching on CDR3 protein sequence are summarized as one entry with the most common DNA and genes. TCRdb, not the authors, supplied the V and J calls. This sample has over 700,000 distinct CDR3 sequences in its table, and roughly 37% of those were observed once. The top ten clones comprise about 9% of the sample.

About this clonotype: The specificity of this receptor is unknown. Qualities for individual bases were not recorded, and no much larger clone is one base off.

The junction shows trimming of 7 bases on V and 3 bases on J, plus 13 bases between the germline ends. In the germline V gene (reference sequence), CDR1 corresponds to MNHNY and CDR2 to SVGAGI. The CDR3 goes from the cysteine to the phenylalanine over 13 residues. The entry retains the CDR3 DNA only, 39 bases that are in frame from base 1. Recombination linked TRBV6-6 to TRBJ2-7, and perhaps TRBD1 as D gene, on 7 matching bases. Sequenced input: blood. This clonotype was obtained from a young man with Graves' hyperthyroidism. The CDR3 amino acid sequence is: CASKGGQSYEQYF. DNA sequence: TGTGCCAGCAAGGGGGGACAGAGCTACGAGCAGTACTTC.